Each of the 21 T cell receptor beta chains below was sequenced from the same sample in a study of response to subunit inactivated influenza vaccine. TCRdb processed the RT-PCR reads anew with MiXCR; each CDR3 protein has one entry. The table records under 750,000 distinct CDR3 sequences, approximately 10% of them present only once. The sample here was PBMCs from blood, taken on the day of vaccination. These receptors were obtained from a man over 45 who received an inactivated influenza vaccine.

The J gene is TRBJ2-3, the V gene TRBV27; 10 positions agree with TRBD2. The CDR3 has 16 amino acids. The germline CDR1 and CDR2 sequences are MNHEY and SMNVEV (reference sequence). Germline trimming cut 5 bases from V and 4 bases from J; bases unmatched to any gene: 9. The CDR3 DNA reads TGTGCCAGCAGTCTTCTAGCGGGAGATATGTCAGATACGCAGTATTTT. It encodes CASSLLAGDMSDTQYF.

In its sample, this clonotype was seen many times. This chain connects TRBV6-5 to TRBJ2-5; TRBD1 aligns across 7 bases. CDR1 MNHEY and CDR2 SVGAGI come from the germline V gene. Trimming removed 4 bases from V and 0 bases from J; junction bases left unmatched: 5. This CDR3 region has 15 residues. CDR3 sequence: CASSWGQQYQETQYF. The CDR3 nucleotides are TGTGCCAGCAGTTGGGGACAGCAGTACCAAGAGACCCAGTACTTC.

This clonotype was seen only a few times. The chain combines TRBV5-1 with TRBJ2-7, with D tentatively TRBD1 or TRBD2 (5 bases each). The CDR3 is 11 amino acids. V dropped 5 bases and J dropped 7 bases, with 10 bases sitting between them. From germline, CDR1 is SGHRS and CDR2 YFSETQ. The CDR3 spells CASRGEGEQYF. For the CDR3, the DNA is TGCGCCAGCAGGGGGGAAGGGGAGCAGTACTTC. The whole variable domain, remainder taken from reference TRBV5-1 and TRBJ2-7, is KAGVTQTPRYLIKTRGQQVTLSCSPISGHRSVSWYQQTPGQGLQFLFEYFSETQRNKGNFPGRFSGRQFSNSRSEMNVSTLELGDSALYLCASRGEGEQYFGPGTRLTVT.

The chain carries TRBV2 and TRBJ1-5, with a possible D match to TRBD1 (5 bases). Germline V gene lookup returns CDR1 SNHLY and CDR2 FYNNEI. This CDR3 spans 14 amino acids. V lost 1 base and J lost 4, with 8 bases in between. The CDR3 spells CASSEDWGNQPQHF. CDR3 nucleotide sequence: TGTGCCAGCAGTGAAGATTGGGGGAATCAGCCCCAGCATTTT.

The chain is built from TRBV5-1 and TRBJ1-3; TRBD1 matches 8 bases. Looked up from germline, CDR1 is SGHRS and CDR2 is YFSETQ. The V segment lost 0 bases and the J segment 3 bases; nucleotides outside the gene matches: 5. The CDR3 is made up of 16 amino acids. The CDR3 region has the DNA TGCGCCAGCAGCTTGGCTGACAGGGGCCGTGGAAACACCATATATTTT. Protein sequence: CASSLADRGRGNTIYF.

V gene TRBV12-3 or TRBV12-4 combines with J gene TRBJ1-5; no reliable D call. V lost 3 bases, J lost 5 bases, and 8 bases lay in between. This CDR3 has 13 amino acids. CDR3 nucleotides: TGTGCCAGCAGTTTTTATAAGGATCAGCCCCAGCATTTT. This gives the protein CASSFYKDQPQHF.

V usage is TRBV6-1 and J usage is TRBJ2-1, with TRBD1 matching 10 bases. The V gene end was trimmed by 6 bases and the J gene end by 3 bases; junction bases not matched to a gene: 5. The CDR3 runs 15 residues. Per the germline V gene, CDR1 is MNHNS and CDR2 is SASEGT. CDR3 nucleotide sequence: TGTGCCAGCAGGAGAGGACAGGGGGTCTACAATGAGCAGTTCTTC. Translation: CASRRGQGVYNEQFF.

This clonotype was observed a handful of times. The rearrangement links TRBV9 to TRBJ2-3, with D uncertain. Trimming took 4 bases from V and 0 from J, leaving 12 bases between them. The CDR3 totals 15 residues. Germline CDR1 is SGDLS and CDR2 is YYNGEE. CDR3 DNA sequence: TGTGCCAGCAGCTTGACGGAAACTAGCACAGATACGCAGTATTTT. Protein: CASSLTETSTDTQYF. Based on the CDR3 plus reference TRBV9 and TRBJ2-3, the full variable domain is DSGVTQTPKHLITATGQRVTLRCSPRSGDLSVYWYQQSLDQGLQFLIQYYNGEERAKGNILERFSAQQFPDLHSELNLSSLELGDSALYFCASSLTETSTDTQYFGPGTRLTVL.

A few counts support this clonotype. Compared with germline, one end of the junction differs, possibly owing to a read error. The chain joins TRBV7-2 to TRBJ2-1; no firm D call. In germline, CDR1 is SGHTA, CDR2 FQGNSA. This CDR3 comprises 14 residues. Here the CDR3 DNA reads TGTGCCAGCAGGTTAGGGCCCAGCGCCGATGAGCAGTTCTTC. Its translation is CASRLGPSADEQFF.

V usage is TRBV7-2 and J usage is TRBJ1-2; a possible D gene is TRBD1 (5 bases). V was pared by 4 bases and J by 6 bases, with 9 bases between. The CDR3 has 12 amino acids. Germline V gene data show CDR1 as SGHTA and CDR2 as FQGNSA. The CDR3 DNA is TGTGCCAGCAGCTACCAGACAGATGGCTACACCTTC. It is translated as CASSYQTDGYTF.

This clonotype was detected a few times. This chain joins TRBV12-3 or TRBV12-4 and TRBJ2-7; 7 nucleotides match TRBD1. The CDR3 contains 15 residues. V lost 6 bases, J lost 0 bases, and 8 bases stayed unmatched. CDR3: CASRTTGLFSYEQYF. The CDR3, as DNA: TGTGCCAGCAGGACGACAGGGCTGTTCTCCTACGAGCAGTACTTC.

The rearrangement joins TRBV7-2 to TRBJ2-7; D gene uncertain. With 2 bases removed from V and 1 base from J, the gap between germline ends came to 12 bases. Germline V gives CDR1 SGHTA, CDR2 FQGNSA. The CDR3 spans 15 residues. CDR3 residues: CASSLIAAASYEQYF. The CDR3 DNA reads as TGTGCCAGCAGCTTAATTGCGGCCGCTTCCTACGAGCAGTACTTC.

This clonotype occurred many times. For the CDR3, the DNA is TGTGCCAGCAGCCGAGTAGCGGGGGGCGCAGATACGCAGTATTTT. Its translation is CASSRVAGGADTQYF. The chain uses TRBV9 and TRBJ2-3; 10 bases are a match to TRBD2. The CDR3 consists of 15 residues. V trimming: 4 bases; J trimming: 4 bases; junction bases outside the gene matches: 6. Germline V lookup: CDR1 SGDLS, CDR2 YYNGEE. Full variable domain (missing parts from reference TRBV9 and TRBJ2-3): DSGVTQTPKHLITATGQRVTLRCSPRSGDLSVYWYQQSLDQGLQFLIQYYNGEERAKGNILERFSAQQFPDLHSELNLSSLELGDSALYFCASSRVAGGADTQYFGPGTRLTVL.

The J gene is TRBJ1-6, the V gene TRBV7-8, with D uncertain. The V end lost 4 bases, the J end lost 2 bases, and 12 bases lay between the germline ends. Looked up from germline, CDR1 is SGHVS and CDR2 is FQNEAQ. The CDR3 totals 16 residues. The CDR3 loop is CASSSVARPYNSPLHF. The CDR3 region has the DNA TGTGCCAGCAGCTCCGTGGCCAGACCCTATAATTCACCCCTCCACTTT.

The gene calls are TRBV6-1 and TRBJ2-7; the match to TRBD1 covers 8 bases. This CDR3 region has 15 residues. After removal of 11 bases from V and 0 bases from J, the junction contained 12 bases not matched to a gene. In germline, CDR1 is MNHNS, CDR2 SASEGT. The CDR3 loop reads CAGVQGGPLSYEQYF. The CDR3 DNA reads as TGTGCCGGAGTACAGGGGGGCCCTCTCTCCTACGAGCAGTACTTC.

There are a few counts of this clonotype. This rearrangement joins TRBV27 to TRBJ1-5, with a weak D call TRBD1 (5 bases). Germline CDR1 reads MNHEY; CDR2 reads SMNVEV (reference sequence). Trimming took 4 bases from V and 4 from J, leaving 11 bases between them. The CDR3 is made up of 14 amino acids. CDR3 DNA: TGTGCCAGCAGTTCTGCCAGGACAAATCAGCCCCAGCATTTT. Protein: CASSSARTNQPQHF.

This clonotype was detected a few times. The chain uses TRBV3-1 and TRBJ2-1; 9 bases match TRBD1. V shed 11 bases and J 12 bases; nucleotides not matched to a gene: 20. This CDR3 has 15 amino acids. The V gene's germline CDR1 is LGHDT and CDR2 YNNKEL (reference sequence). DNA for the CDR3: TGTGCCCGTTTGGGGCCGGGACAGGGTCGAGTTGGGCAGTTCTTC. It is translated as CARLGPGQGRVGQFF.

The chain is built from TRBV3-1 and TRBJ1-2, with D perhaps TRBD1 (6 bases). The length of the CDR3 is 16 residues. Trimming left V 4 bases short and J 1 base short, with 16 bases between. Germline lookup yields CDR1 LGHDT and CDR2 YNNKEL (reference sequence). The CDR3 here is CASSPPPGGDNYGYTF. The CDR3 DNA is TGTGCCAGCAGCCCACCCCCCGGGGGCGATAACTATGGCTACACCTTC.

The chain links TRBV20-1 to TRBJ2-7; no firm D call. V was trimmed by 1 base and J by 0 bases, leaving 10 bases between them. Germline values: CDR1 DFQATT, CDR2 SNEGSKA (reference sequence). The length of the CDR3 is 14 residues. The CDR3: CSARGLTASYEQYF. The CDR3 DNA reads as TGCAGTGCTAGAGGCCTGACTGCCTCCTACGAGCAGTACTTC.

This clonotype has only a few counts. This sequence joins TRBV7-2 and TRBJ1-1, with D possibly TRBD1 on 5 matching bases. This CDR3 region has 14 residues. The V end was cut by 1 base, the J end by 3 bases, with 9 bases between. The germline CDR1 and CDR2 sequences are SGHTA and FQGNSA. CDR3 region: CASSLDWGDTEAFF. The CDR3 DNA follows: TGTGCCAGCAGCTTAGATTGGGGCGACACTGAAGCTTTCTTT.

CDR3 sequence reads: CASSGRDRGLAGGRDTQYF. The DNA of the CDR3 is TGTGCCAGCAGCGGCCGGGACAGGGGATTAGCGGGGGGCCGAGATACGCAGTATTTT. The V and J genes are TRBV4-2 and TRBJ2-3, with D perhaps assigned TRBD1 or TRBD2 (10 bases each). Germline V gene data show CDR1 as LGHNA and CDR2 as YNFKEQ. The CDR3 loop spans 19 amino acids. V was trimmed by 5 bases and J by 5 bases, leaving 29 bases between them.